This T cell receptor (beta chain) was documented in a study of T-cell reconstitution after alpha-beta-depleted transplantation in children. Construction of the TCRbeta library involved unique molecular identifiers. TCRdb independently ran MiXCR on the PCR reads; one entry per CDR3 protein. This sample has approximately 590,000 distinct CDR3 sequences; roughly a tenth occur once, and the top ten carry less than 5%. CDR3 length equals 21 residues. This clonotype was seen only a few times. The sample here was PBMCs from the stem cell graft donor, taken from the stem cell graft. This chain connects TRBV21-1 to TRBJ1-1; TRBD1, the D gene given by the table, was not confirmed from the DNA. TRBV21-1 is reported as a pseudogene. The clonotype originates from a human donor who donated a stem cell graft to a child with acute myeloid leukemia. Here the CDR3 reads CASSKVEDEDKSGGPNTEAFF. The DNA for the CDR3 is TGTGCCAGCAGCAAAGTTGAGGATGAGGATAAGTCAGGGGGCCCGAACACTGAAGCTTTCTTT.